The 30 T cell receptor beta chains below were found in one sample sequenced in a study of blood T cell repertoires in COVID-19. TCRdb's table, derived via immunoSEQ multiplex PCR, lists solely in-frame clones and lacks some. The profile shows tens of thousands of clones, around 90% of them singletons. Specimen: peripheral blood. Every receptor here comes from a human donor with active COVID-19. The donor label of this sample is uncertain.

The V gene is TRBV11-1, the J gene TRBJ1-1; tentative D call: TRBD1 (5 bases). V lost 5 bases and J 7 bases, leaving 14 bases between the germline ends. There are 13 residues in the CDR3. Germline-derived CDR1 and CDR2 are SGHAT and FQDESV (reference sequence). CDR3 sequence reads: CASSPRGRGEAFF. CDR3 sequence (DNA): TGTGCCAGCAGCCCCCGGGGGAGGGGTGAAGCTTTCTTT.

V and J are TRBV5-1 and TRBJ1-1; possibly TRBD1 for D (6 bases). The germline V gene encodes CDR1 SGHRS and CDR2 YFSETQ. This CDR3 has 14 amino acids. V lost 3 bases and J 1 base, leaving 10 bases between the germline ends. CDR3 residues: CASSSRGWNTEAFF. Written as DNA, the CDR3 is TGCGCCAGCAGCTCCAGGGGATGGAACACTGAAGCTTTCTTT.

This clone was detected only a few times. The chain has TRBV6-2 or TRBV6-3 and TRBJ1-6; 11 nucleotides align to TRBD1. V was pared by 6 bases and J by 5 bases, with 9 bases of the junction left unmatched. The CDR3 consists of 17 residues. CDR1 and CDR2 (germline): MNHEY, SVGEGT. CDR3 in amino acids: CASSPDRGHQDNSPLHF. CDR3 bases: TGTGCCAGCAGCCCGGACAGGGGGCATCAAGATAATTCACCCCTCCACTTT.

The chain recombines TRBV4-2 with TRBJ2-5, with 10 nucleotides matching TRBD1. The germline CDR1 and CDR2 sequences are LGHNA and YNFKEQ. Trimming removed 1 base from V and 4 bases from J; junction bases left unmatched: 9. This CDR3 has 17 amino acids. The CDR3 loop is CASSQGYDRGLRETQYF. The DNA for the CDR3 is TGTGCCAGCAGCCAAGGCTATGACAGGGGGCTCCGAGAGACCCAGTACTTC.

The chain uses TRBV7-8 and TRBJ2-7; D is unresolved. Germline V gene lookup returns CDR1 SGHVS and CDR2 FQNEAQ. V gave up 5 bases and J gave up 6 bases, with 14 bases separating them. The CDR3 totals 13 residues. In DNA, the CDR3 is TGTGCCAGCAGCACTCGACCGCGACTCGAGCAGTACTTC. Encoded protein: CASSTRPRLEQYF.

The chain employs TRBV19 and TRBJ2-7; D may be TRBD2 (6 bases). The germline gives CDR1 LNHDA, CDR2 SQIVND (reference sequence). This CDR3 comprises 15 residues. V lost 6 bases and J 3 bases, leaving 18 bases between the germline ends. The DNA of the CDR3 is TGTGCCAGTAGCCAAAAGGAGGGGCCCCTCTACGAGCAGTACTTC. Its protein product is CASSQKEGPLYEQYF.

V usage is TRBV6-5 and J usage is TRBJ2-3, with D possibly TRBD2 on 6 matching bases. There are 13 residues in the CDR3. V was clipped by 7 bases and J by 7 bases, with 15 bases between them. Germline CDR1 reads MNHEY; CDR2 reads SVGAGI. The CDR3 DNA sequence: TGTGCCAGCACTCAAGGGGAGGTATATACGCAGTATTTT. Protein sequence: CASTQGEVYTQYF.

The V call is TRBV2, the J call TRBJ1-1; 7 bases are shared with TRBD1. From germline, CDR1 is SNHLY and CDR2 FYNNEI. This CDR3 comprises 14 residues. Unmatched junction bases numbered 6, after V lost 1 base and J lost 7 bases. The CDR3 reads CASSEGWQGVEAFF. DNA of the CDR3: TGTGCCAGCAGTGAAGGTTGGCAGGGGGTTGAAGCTTTCTTT.

This clone was detected only once. V gene TRBV7-2 combines with J gene TRBJ2-2; 8 bases map to TRBD1. J lost 6 bases, V lost 5 bases, and 11 bases had no gene match. Germline lookup yields CDR1 SGHTA and CDR2 FQGNSA. The CDR3 is 16 residues long. CDR3 sequence reads: CASSAQGAVIAGELFF. CDR3 coding DNA: TGTGCCAGCAGCGCCCAGGGGGCGGTAATCGCCGGGGAGCTGTTTTTT.

The V call is TRBV5-1, the J call TRBJ1-1; D perhaps matches TRBD1 (6 bases). Deletions cut 1 base from V and 3 bases from J, with 19 bases between. Per the germline V gene, CDR1 is SGHRS and CDR2 is YFSETQ. The CDR3 has 17 amino acids. CDR3 nucleotides: TGCGCCAGCAGCTTGAGGGGGGGCTTCTCAAAGGACACTGAAGCTTTCTTT. Its translation: CASSLRGGFSKDTEAFF.

V gene TRBV5-1 combines with J gene TRBJ2-3; TRBD2 is a possible D gene (5 bases). Germline V gene data show CDR1 as SGHRS and CDR2 as YFSETQ. V shed 4 bases and J shed 0 bases, with 12 bases lying between them. The CDR3 consists of 15 residues. CDR3 protein: CASSLGGPSTDTQYF. The CDR3 region has the DNA TGCGCCAGCAGCCTCGGCGGGCCTAGCACAGATACGCAGTATTTT.

This clone came up once. The chain carries TRBV27 and TRBJ1-6, with D tentatively TRBD1 (5 bases). Deletions cut 4 bases from V and 7 bases from J, with 11 bases between. In germline, CDR1 is MNHEY, CDR2 SMNVEV (reference sequence). The CDR3 loop spans 14 amino acids. The CDR3 DNA sequence: TGTGCCAGCAGTTGGCAGGGCCCCAATTCACCCCTCCACTTT. Translation gives CASSWQGPNSPLHF.

This chain uses TRBV7-2 with TRBJ1-5; 9 bases are a match to TRBD1. Germline loops: CDR1 SGHTA, CDR2 FQGNSA. This CDR3 contains 17 residues. With V trimmed by 3 bases and J by 2 bases, 8 bases remained unmatched. The CDR3 reads CASSFTGGAFGNQPQHF. Here the CDR3 DNA reads TGTGCCAGCAGCTTCACAGGGGGCGCTTTTGGCAATCAGCCCCAGCATTTT. The whole variable domain, filled in from reference TRBV7-2 and TRBJ1-5, reads GAGVSQSPSNKVTEKGKDVELRCDPISGHTALYWYRQSLGQGLEFLIYFQGNSAPDKSGLPSDRFSAERTGGSVSTLTIQRTQQEDSAVYLCASSFTGGAFGNQPQHFGDGTRLSIL.

The V and J genes are TRBV9 and TRBJ2-5, with 8 bases lining up with TRBD2. V was clipped by 1 base and J by 2 bases; unmatched bases: 4. This CDR3 is built from 15 residues. Per the germline V gene, CDR1 is SGDLS and CDR2 is YYNGEE. The CDR3 here is CASSVSVAGQETQYF. DNA of the CDR3: TGTGCCAGCAGCGTATCGGTAGCGGGGCAAGAGACCCAGTACTTC.

The V and J genes are TRBV4-3 and TRBJ2-7, with a tentative D call TRBD1 (5 bases). This CDR3 is built from 13 residues. The V end lost 0 bases, the J end lost 4 bases, and 7 bases lay between the germline ends. Germline CDR1 LGHNA, CDR2 YSLEER. The CDR3 DNA sequence: TGCGCCAGCAGCCAAGATAGGGGTTACGAGCAGTACTTC. It encodes CASSQDRGYEQYF.

This clone was recorded only once. CDR3 in DNA: TGTGCCAGTAAGCGGGGGAGCACAGATACGCAGTATTTT. This translates into CASKRGSTDTQYF. The chain joins TRBV6-5 to TRBJ2-3, with 8 nucleotides matching TRBD2. The CDR3 totals 13 residues. V dropped 9 bases and J dropped 0; count of bases not matched to a gene: 2. CDR1 MNHEY and CDR2 SVGAGI come from the germline V gene.

This clone was recorded only once. The genes are TRBV5-6 and TRBJ2-7; no reliable D call. CDR1 is SGHDT and CDR2 is YYEEEE in the germline V gene. The V end was cut by 2 bases, the J end by 0 bases, with 6 bases between. The CDR3 contains 13 residues. Here the CDR3 reads CASSLQSSYEQYF. The CDR3 DNA sequence: TGTGCCAGCAGCTTACAGAGCTCCTACGAGCAGTACTTC.

This clone has just one count. V and J are TRBV7-8 and TRBJ2-1, with 11 bases fitting TRBD2. Per germline, CDR1 SGHVS and CDR2 FQNEAQ. With V trimmed by 5 bases and J by 4 bases, 7 bases remained unmatched. This CDR3 spans 16 amino acids. The CDR3 DNA sequence: TGTGCCAGCAGCCCTGGACTAGCGGGCGCATACAATGAGCAGTTCTTC. It translates to CASSPGLAGAYNEQFF.

The chain links TRBV9 to TRBJ2-1, with a tentative D call TRBD2 (5 bases). Trimming pared 0 bases from V and 0 bases from J, leaving 10 bases between. Germline V lookup: CDR1 SGDLS, CDR2 YYNGEE. The CDR3 runs 16 residues. CDR3 amino acids: CASSVGSGLSYNEQFF. The CDR3 nucleotides read TGTGCCAGCAGCGTAGGAAGCGGTCTCTCCTACAATGAGCAGTTCTTC.

The V call is TRBV9, the J call TRBJ2-2; 7 bases fit TRBD1. Germline loops: CDR1 SGDLS, CDR2 YYNGEE. After removal of 7 bases from V and 2 bases from J, the junction contained 5 bases not matched to a gene. This CDR3 is built from 14 residues. The CDR3 loop reads CASRRGRNTGELFF. Written as DNA, the CDR3 is TGTGCCAGCCGAAGGGGGCGAAACACCGGGGAGCTGTTTTTT. Based on the CDR3 plus reference TRBV9 and TRBJ2-2, the full variable domain is DSGVTQTPKHLITATGQRVTLRCSPRSGDLSVYWYQQSLDQGLQFLIQYYNGEERAKGNILERFSAQQFPDLHSELNLSSLELGDSALYFCASRRGRNTGELFFGEGSRLTVL.

This clone was seen a few times. V and J are TRBV9 and TRBJ2-1; D might be TRBD2 (5 bases). V lost 3 bases and J lost 5, with 15 bases in between. CDR1 is SGDLS and CDR2 is YYNGEE in the germline V gene. The CDR3 has 15 amino acids. CDR3 loop: CASSAEGTSDNEQFF. The CDR3 DNA reads TGTGCCAGCAGCGCTGAGGGCACGTCCGACAATGAGCAGTTCTTC. Based on the CDR3 plus reference TRBV9 and TRBJ2-1, the full variable domain is DSGVTQTPKHLITATGQRVTLRCSPRSGDLSVYWYQQSLDQGLQFLIQYYNGEERAKGNILERFSAQQFPDLHSELNLSSLELGDSALYFCASSAEGTSDNEQFFGPGTRLTVL.

V usage is TRBV9 and J usage is TRBJ1-1; D not resolved. This CDR3 is built from 14 residues. Germline CDR1 is SGDLS and CDR2 is YYNGEE. V was shortened by 0 bases and J by 4 bases, with 10 bases between the two germline ends. The CDR3 DNA reads TGTGCCAGCAGCGTAGGAGGTGCGGGCACTGAAGCTTTCTTT. Its translation: CASSVGGAGTEAFF.

The chain recombines TRBV11-2 with TRBJ2-7; TRBD2 agrees at 7 bases. The germline gives CDR1 SGHAT, CDR2 FQNNGV. This CDR3 comprises 15 residues. Trimming took 3 bases from V and 6 from J; bases not matched to a gene: 11. CDR3 nucleotides: TGTGCCAGCAGCTTTAGACTAGCTGAAGCTAGCGAGCAGTACTTC. Its protein is CASSFRLAEASEQYF.

The gene calls are TRBV7-2 and TRBJ2-7, with 7 bases matching TRBD1. Germline V CDR1 and CDR2: SGHTA, FQGNSA. Unmatched junction bases numbered 18, after V lost 4 bases and J lost 0 bases. The CDR3 sequence is 19 residues long. CDR3 amino acids: CASSSLRGSTGPTSYEQYF. Here the CDR3 DNA reads TGTGCCAGCAGCTCCCTTAGGGGATCGACAGGGCCCACCTCCTACGAGCAGTACTTC.

The V and J genes are TRBV30 and TRBJ1-4; TRBD1 aligns across 8 bases. Unmatched junction bases numbered 6, after V lost 5 bases and J lost 7 bases. In germline, CDR1 is GTSNPN, CDR2 SVGIG (reference sequence). The CDR3 extends over 13 amino acids. CDR3 loop: CAWATGDGEKLFF. CDR3 nucleotide sequence: TGTGCCTGGGCGACAGGGGACGGTGAAAAACTGTTTTTT.

This chain uses TRBV21-1 with TRBJ2-5; TRBD1 is the table's D call and was not checked against the DNA. TRBV21-1 represents a pseudogene. The CDR3 contains 15 residues. The CDR3 nucleotides are TGTGCCAGCAGCAGTGGACAGGGGGTACAAGAGACCCAGTACTTC. This gives the protein CASSSGQGVQETQYF.

The rearrangement uses TRBV6-1 and TRBJ2-4; maybe TRBD1 (5 bases). CDR1 is MNHNS and CDR2 is SASEGT in the germline V gene. The germline V and J ends were trimmed by 1 base and 8 bases, with 9 bases remaining between them. CDR3 size: 13 residues. CDR3 bases: TGTGCCAGCAGTGAAGGGGGCAGGGACATTCAGTACTTC. This sequence encodes CASSEGGRDIQYF.

There are a few counts of this clone. The V gene is TRBV7-2, the J gene TRBJ1-2; 7 positions match TRBD1. CDR1 and CDR2 (germline): SGHTA, FQGNSA. J was trimmed by 5 bases and V by 2 bases; bases with no gene match: 17. The CDR3 extends over 18 amino acids. The CDR3 sequence: CASSLKQQGRSTFYGYTF. The CDR3 nucleotides read TGTGCCAGCAGCTTAAAACAACAGGGGCGCTCGACATTTTATGGCTACACCTTC.

This clone occurred once. The V call is TRBV7-2, the J call TRBJ2-7; 8 bases are a match to TRBD2. The V gene end was trimmed by 3 bases and the J gene end by 1 base; junction bases not matched to a gene: 8. Germline V gene data show CDR1 as SGHTA and CDR2 as FQGNSA. The CDR3 has 16 residues. The CDR3 DNA sequence: TGTGCCAGCAGCTTCGTAGGGGGACTAGTGTCCTACGAGCAGTACTTC. Amino acids: CASSFVGGLVSYEQYF.

This clone occurred once. The chain combines TRBV13 with TRBJ2-1; 9 bases are shared with TRBD2. The CDR3 consists of 14 residues. The junction had 6 bases not matched to a gene; V was cut back by 6 bases and J by 6 bases. Germline V gives CDR1 PRHDT, CDR2 FYEKMQ (reference sequence). The CDR3 region is CASSSGGASNEQFF. DNA of the CDR3: TGTGCCAGCAGTAGCGGGGGTGCCAGCAATGAGCAGTTCTTC.